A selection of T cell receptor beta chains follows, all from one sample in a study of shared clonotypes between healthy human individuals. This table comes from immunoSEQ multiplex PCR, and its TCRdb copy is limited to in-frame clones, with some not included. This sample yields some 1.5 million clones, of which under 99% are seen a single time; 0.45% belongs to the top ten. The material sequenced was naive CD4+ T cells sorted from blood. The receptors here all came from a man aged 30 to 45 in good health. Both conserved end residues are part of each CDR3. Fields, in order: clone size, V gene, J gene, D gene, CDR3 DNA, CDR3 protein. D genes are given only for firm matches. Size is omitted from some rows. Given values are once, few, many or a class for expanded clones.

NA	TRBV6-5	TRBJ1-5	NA	TGTGCCAGCAGTTCCTGGGGGGTAGATCAGCCCCAGCATTTT	CASSSWGVDQPQHF
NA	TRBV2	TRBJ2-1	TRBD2	TGTGCCAGCAGTTGGGGGACTAGCGGGATCTATGAGCAGTTCTTC	CASSWGTSGIYEQFF
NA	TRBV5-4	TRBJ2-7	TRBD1	TGTGCCAGCAGGGGACAGGGTACGCGAAACGAGCAGTACTTC	CASRGQGTRNEQYF
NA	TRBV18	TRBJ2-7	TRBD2	TGTGCCAGCTCCCATCTAGCGGGAGAGGGTATGCAGTACTTC	CASSHLAGEGMQYF
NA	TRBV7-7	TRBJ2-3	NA	TGTGCTAGCAGCTTCGGTAGCCTCAGCACAGATACGCAGTATTTT	CASSFGSLSTDTQYF
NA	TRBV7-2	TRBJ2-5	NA	TGTGCCAGCAGCCGCAGAGGGTGGGGAATGGAGACCCAGTACTTC	CASSRRGWGMETQYF
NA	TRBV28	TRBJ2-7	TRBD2	TGTGCCAGCAGTTTTGCAGCGGGAGGGCCCGTTTCCTACGAGCAGTACTTC	CASSFAAGGPVSYEQYF
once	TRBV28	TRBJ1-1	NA	TGTGCCAGCAGGTCCGGGACCCTAGTCGTTGGTTTCTTT	CASRSGTLVVGFF
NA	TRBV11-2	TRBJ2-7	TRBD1	TGTGCCAGCAGCTTAGGGGGACAGGGAGTTCCCTACGAGCAGTACTTC	CASSLGGQGVPYEQYF
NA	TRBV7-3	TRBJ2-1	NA	TGTGCCAGCAGCTTTGAAGCCCCAGGGAGCTCCTACAATGAGCAGTTCTTC	CASSFEAPGSSYNEQFF
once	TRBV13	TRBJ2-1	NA	TGTGCCAGCAGCTTAGTAGGGCAATACAATGAGCAGTTCTTC	CASSLVGQYNEQFF
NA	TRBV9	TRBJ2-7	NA	TGTGCCAGCAGCGTAGACCCGACAGTGTACTCCTACGAGCAGTACTTC	CASSVDPTVYSYEQYF
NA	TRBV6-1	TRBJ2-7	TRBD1	TGTGCCAGCATCATTACAGGGGTCTACGAGCAGTACTTC	CASIITGVYEQYF
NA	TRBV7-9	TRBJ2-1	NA	TGTGCCAGCAGCCGAGGGGATAGCTCCTACAATGAGCAGTTCTTC	CASSRGDSSYNEQFF
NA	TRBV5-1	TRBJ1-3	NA	TGCGCCAGCAGCTTAACGGGGAACACCATATATTTT	CASSLTGNTIYF
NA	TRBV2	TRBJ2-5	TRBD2	TGTGCCAGCAGTGAATGGACGAGGCTAGCGGTCCAAGAGACCCAGTACTTC	CASSEWTRLAVQETQYF
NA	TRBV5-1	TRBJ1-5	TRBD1	TGCGCCAGCAGCTTGGAGGGGGCACTGAATCAGCCCCAGCATTTT	CASSLEGALNQPQHF
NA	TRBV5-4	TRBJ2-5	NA	TGTGCCAGCAGCAGACAGAGACAAGAGACCCAGTACTTC	CASSRQRQETQYF
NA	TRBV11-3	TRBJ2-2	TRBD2	TGTGCCAGCAGCTCCGGACTAGCGGGCACTAGGTTAGGGAACACCGGGGAGCTGTTTTTT	CASSSGLAGTRLGNTGELFF
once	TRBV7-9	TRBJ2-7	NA	TGTGCCAGCAGCGCCGGGATCCCCTACGAGCAGTACTTC	CASSAGIPYEQYF
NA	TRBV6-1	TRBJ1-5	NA	TGTGCCAGCAACCGACAGAGCAATCAGCCCCAGCATTTT	CASNRQSNQPQHF
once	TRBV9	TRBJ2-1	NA	TGTGCCAGCAGCGTCCAACTAGCCCATGAGCAGTTCTTC	CASSVQLAHEQFF
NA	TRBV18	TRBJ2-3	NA	TGTGCCAGCTCCACGTGGGGATCGACAGATACGCAGTATTTT	CASSTWGSTDTQYF
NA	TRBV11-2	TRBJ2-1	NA	TGTGCCAGCAGCGCAGGGCCCGGGAAGATCATCGCGGGGGAGCAGTTCTTC	CASSAGPGKIIAGEQFF
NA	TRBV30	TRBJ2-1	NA	TGTGCCTGGAGTTCTAGGGGGAGAAGCGCCTACAATGAGCAGTTCTTC	CAWSSRGRSAYNEQFF
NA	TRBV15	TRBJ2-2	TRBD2	TGTGCCACCAGCAGAGTGACTAGCGGGAGAACCGGGGAGCTGTTTTTT	CATSRVTSGRTGELFF
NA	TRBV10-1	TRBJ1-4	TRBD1	TGCGCCAGCAGCAGGGGGATTGGGGAAAAACTGTTTTTT	CASSRGIGEKLFF
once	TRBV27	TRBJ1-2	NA	TGTGCCAGCAGTTTCCGACGAGGCGACGGCTACACCTTC	CASSFRRGDGYTF
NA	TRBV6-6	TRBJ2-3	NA	TGTGCCAGCAGTTACTCCCTCCGGGCGGATACGCAGTATTTT	CASSYSLRADTQYF
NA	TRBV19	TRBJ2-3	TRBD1	TGTGCCAGTAGTATAGGGACGGGACAGGGCACAGATACGCAGTATTTT	CASSIGTGQGTDTQYF
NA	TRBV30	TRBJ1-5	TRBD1	TGTGCCTGGAGCGCCGGAACAGGGGTCAATCAGCCCCAGCATTTT	CAWSAGTGVNQPQHF
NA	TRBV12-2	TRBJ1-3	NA	TGTGCAAGTCGCTTAGACGGAGATTTTGGCGAGCTCTCTGGAAACACCATATATTTT	CASRLDGDFGELSGNTIYF
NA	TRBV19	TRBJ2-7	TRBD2	TGTGCCAGTAGTAGTCTAGCGGGAGCTCCCGAGCAGTACTTC	CASSSLAGAPEQYF
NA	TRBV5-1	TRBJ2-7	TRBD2	TGCGCCAGCAGCTTGGGGGCTAGCGGGACATCCTACGAGCAGTACTTC	CASSLGASGTSYEQYF
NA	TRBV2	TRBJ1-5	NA	TGTGCCAGCAGGGACGGACATACCTCAAATCAGCCCCAGCATTTT	CASRDGHTSNQPQHF
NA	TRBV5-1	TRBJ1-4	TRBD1	TGCGCCAGCAGCTTTTCGTCAGGGGGCGGTAGTGAAAAACTGTTTTTT	CASSFSSGGGSEKLFF
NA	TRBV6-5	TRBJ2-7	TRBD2	TGTGCCAGCAGTTACGCTGCGGGGGTTTACGAGCAGTACTTC	CASSYAAGVYEQYF
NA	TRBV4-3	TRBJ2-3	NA	TGCGCCAGCAGCCAAGATCCTGGGACCGACACCTCCACAGATACGCAGTATTTT	CASSQDPGTDTSTDTQYF
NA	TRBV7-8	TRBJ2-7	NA	TGTGCCAGCAGCTCCCTTGGTGGCGGAAACTCCTACGAGCAGTACTTC	CASSSLGGGNSYEQYF
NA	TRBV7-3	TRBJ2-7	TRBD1	TGTGCCAGCAGCTCGGGACAGAAACACGAGCAGTACTTC	CASSSGQKHEQYF
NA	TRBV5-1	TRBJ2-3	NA	TGCGCCAGCAGCTTGGACAGGACTAGCACAGATACGCAGTATTTT	CASSLDRTSTDTQYF
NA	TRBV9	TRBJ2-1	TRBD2	TGTGCCAGCACCCTAGCGGGAGGGCATCGGGGCGATGAGCAGTTCTTC	CASTLAGGHRGDEQFF
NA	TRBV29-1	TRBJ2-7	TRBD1	TGCAGCGTTGAAGGGACAGGGGGCTACGAGCAGTACTTC	CSVEGTGGYEQYF
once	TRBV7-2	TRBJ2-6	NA	TGTGCCAGCAGCCCAGGACCGTCTTCTGGGGCCAACGTCCTGACTTTC	CASSPGPSSGANVLTF
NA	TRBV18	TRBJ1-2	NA	TGTGCCAGCTCACCAGGGCAGGGGAATGGCTACACCTTC	CASSPGQGNGYTF
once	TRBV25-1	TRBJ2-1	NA	TGTGCCAGCAGTCCCCATAGGGGGTTAAGCAATGAGCAGTTCTTC	CASSPHRGLSNEQFF
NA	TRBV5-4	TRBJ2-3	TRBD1	TGTGCCAGCAGGAGACAGGGATCAGATACGCAGTATTTT	CASRRQGSDTQYF
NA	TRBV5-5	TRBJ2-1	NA	TGTGCCAGCAGCTTGGGGGACCGTAACAATGAGCAGTTCTTC	CASSLGDRNNEQFF
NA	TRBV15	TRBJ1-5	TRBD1	TGTGCCACCAGCGGGACAGCCCTTGTAGGTCAGCCCCAGCATTTT	CATSGTALVGQPQHF
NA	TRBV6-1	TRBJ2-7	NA	TGTGCCAGCAGTGAACTAACAGCAAGGTCGGGCGAGCAGTACTTC	CASSELTARSGEQYF
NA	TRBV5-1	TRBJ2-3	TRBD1	TGCGCCAGCAGCCCAGACAGGGGGGCTCGCACAGATACGCAGTATTTT	CASSPDRGARTDTQYF
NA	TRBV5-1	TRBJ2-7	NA	TGCGCCAGCAGCTCCCCGACGGCCTACGAGCAGTACTTC	CASSSPTAYEQYF
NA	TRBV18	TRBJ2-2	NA	TGTGCCAGCTCACCAGGGCAGCCGAACACCGGGGAGCTGTTTTTT	CASSPGQPNTGELFF